This entry is about one T cell receptor (beta chain). In this sample, this clonotype turned up once. The target of this receptor is not known. Nothing much larger sits one base from this clone, and base qualities are not available. A lone read is weak support. Library preparation was by multiplex PCR. Sequenced using an Illumina HiSeq 4000. iRepertoire HTBI primers and Arm-PCR amplification of CDR3 regions were used to construct TCR beta libraries. Before sequencing, the PCR products went through gel purification. The source study handled its data this way. A total of under 80 TRBV and 14 TRBJ segments were identified across samples and were used for gene usage analysis of CDR3 amino acid clonotypes. COPE and FqMerger were used to merge the filtered high-quality paired reads into contigs. BLAST was used to align contigs to IMGT TRBV, TRBD and TRBJ reference genes, with CDR3 defined following IMGT. Highly expanded clones were defined as clonotypes with a frequency above 0.1%. Repertoire diversity was measured by Shannon entropy, and V-J evenness by the Gini coefficient. A clonotype found in more than one individual was treated as public. The public reads were run again by TCRdb, first through fastp at Q25 and then through MiXCR, and only productive beta chains were kept. Rows matching on CDR3 protein sequence are summarized as one entry with the most common DNA and genes. What appears here as the V and J calls and clone size reflects TCRdb's work, not the paper's. The sample includes around 430,000 distinct CDR3 sequences, with 22% observed a single time. The top ten clonotypes cover around 13% of the sample.

In light of the paper, this sample's time point label describes: persistent/refractory GD, antithyroid drugs over 5 years with positive TRAb. For both TCR sequencing and RNA sequencing, RNA was extracted from PBMCs using TRIzol. Graves' disease was diagnosed according to American Thyroid Association guidelines. Recruitment of patients was carried out at an endocrinology department in Xi'an, China. From each patient, roughly 9 milliliters of peripheral blood was collected into an EDTA anticoagulant tube. Ficoll Paque Plus density gradient separation was used to isolate PBMCs, and no further T cell sorting was performed. An Agilent 2100 Bioanalyzer and agarose gel were used to check RNA quality, and a NanoDrop 2000 was used to measure RNA concentration. The sample belongs to a study of regulatory T cells in long-lasting Graves disease (dated by TCRdb to the early 2020s). At the level of the whole study: To count as having persistent Graves' disease, a patient had to have received antithyroid drug treatment for over 5 years with TSH receptor autoantibodies remaining persistently positive. Patients with persistent Graves' disease were compared with patients with newly diagnosed Graves' disease using TCR sequencing and RNA sequencing of peripheral blood. The study was registered as a clinical trial and conducted in China. TCR sequencing covered 13 persistent and about 20 newly diagnosed Graves' disease patients, some 33 samples in total. On average, persistent Graves' disease patients in the clinical cohort had been on antithyroid drugs for approximately ten years. Overall results and qualifications from the work: Sequencing and analysis were limited to the TCR beta chain. Patients with persistent disease shared more public clonotypes (fewer than 3,000) than newly diagnosed patients did (around 980). Compared with newly diagnosed patients, patients with persistent Graves' disease had lower TCR Shannon entropy and fewer highly expanded clones, which suggests clonal expansion. The authors acknowledged the small sample size as a limitation that may reduce accuracy. Because the primary lesion, thyroid tissue, could not be accessed, the study looked at peripheral blood alone.

The source material was peripheral blood mononuclear cells (PBMCs), sampled when the disease was refractory, from a patient treated with antithyroid drugs. The source is a female donor with Graves disease.

The CDR3 protein sequence reads: CASSPDSYTEAFF. The DNA sequence is given as TGTGCCAGCTCCCCCGACAGCTACACTGAAGCTTTCTTT. The chain is made from TRBV2 and TRBJ1-1; the D gene is possibly TRBD1, with 5 bases matching. V and J are truncated by 8 bases and 3 bases respectively, leaving an intervening sequence of 13 bases. Its CDR3 holds 13 amino acids, cysteine through phenylalanine. CDR3 DNA only is kept here, 39 bases in frame from base 1. The germline V gene encodes CDR1 SNHLY and CDR2 FYNNEI.